This is a list of T cell receptor beta chains from one sample in a study of Graves' ophthalmopathy and Graves' hyperthyroidism. TCRdb ran MiXCR on the multiplex PCR reads and lists one entry per CDR3 protein. The repertoire holds roughly 1.1 million distinct CDR3 sequences, with about 38% as singletons. Sequencing was done on a sample of peripheral blood or thyroid tissue (not recorded which). These receptors all stem from an adult man with Graves' hyperthyroidism. CDR3s include the opening cysteine and the closing phenylalanine or tryptophan. A D gene is named only where the DNA matches it firmly. Size tells how often a clone was seen (once, few, many) or the class of an expanded clone, and some rows leave it out.

J | D | V | size | DNA | CDR3
TRBJ1-5 | - | TRBV7-9 | few | TGTGCCAGCAGCCCGGACGCCCATCAGCCCCAGCATTTT | CASSPDAHQPQHF
TRBJ2-2 | - | TRBV7-9 | - | TGTGCCAGCATGGGGTCTAGCACCGGGGAGCTGTTTTTT | CASMGSSTGELFF
TRBJ1-5 | TRBD1 | TRBV10-2 | - | TGCGCCAGCAGTGTGACAGGGGGCGATCAGCCCCAGCATTTT | CASSVTGGDQPQHF
TRBJ1-1 | - | TRBV10-3 | once | TGTGCCATCAGTGAGGGGGGCAAGGAAGCTTTCTTT | CAISEGGKEAFF
TRBJ1-6 | TRBD1 | TRBV6-5 | few | TGTGCCAGCAGTCCCCGACAGGGATGGGGACGTAATTCACCCCTCCACTTT | CASSPRQGWGRNSPLHF
TRBJ2-2 | - | TRBV7-9 | - | TGTGCCAGCAGCTGGCTGGGGGGGAACACCGGGGAGCTGTTTTTT | CASSWLGGNTGELFF
TRBJ2-5 | TRBD2 | TRBV25-1 | - | TGTGCCAGCTCCGATGTTATGCGGGAGACCCAGTGCTTC | CASSDVMRETQCF
TRBJ2-2 | - | TRBV13 | many | TGTGCCAGCAGCCCAGGGTGGACCGGGGAGCTGTTTTTT | CASSPGWTGELFF
TRBJ2-1 | TRBD2 | TRBV12-3/TRBV12-4 | - | TGTGCCAGCAGTCCTCGACTAGCGGGAATTTACAATGAGCAGTTCTTC | CASSPRLAGIYNEQFF
TRBJ2-6 | TRBD1 | TRBV29-1 | many | TGCAGCGTACTGACAGGGGCCGGGGCCAACGTCCTGACTTTC | CSVLTGAGANVLTF
TRBJ1-2 | - | TRBV5-1 | - | TGCGCCAGCAGCTCGCAGGGACTTACCAACCATGGCTACACCTTC | CASSSQGLTNHGYTF
TRBJ2-5 | - | TRBV5-5 | many | TGTGCCAGCAGCTTGGATAGCTCCTTACAAGAGACCCAGTACTTC | CASSLDSSLQETQYF
TRBJ2-7 | - | TRBV29-1 | - | TGCAGCTTCAGGGGCGCCCACGAGCAGTACTTC | CSFRGAHEQYF
TRBJ1-5 | TRBD1 | TRBV7-8 | - | TGTGCCAGCAGCCAGGAGGCCGGGACAGGGGAGCCCCAGCATTTT | CASSQEAGTGEPQHF
TRBJ2-4 | TRBD1 | TRBV12-3/TRBV12-4 | - | TGTGCCAGCACCCGATCCGGGGCCAACAGGGGCTTC | CASTRSGANRGF
TRBJ1-1 | TRBD1 | TRBV9 | few | TGTGCCAGCAGCGCCCGGGACAGGGGTCGGGTCCCTTTATCGGACACTGAAGCTTTCTTT | CASSARDRGRVPLSDTEAFF
TRBJ2-7 | TRBD2 | TRBV7-9 | many | TGTGCCAGCAGCTCGACTAGCGGGAAAAGGAACGAGCAGTACTTC | CASSSTSGKRNEQYF
TRBJ1-6 | - | TRBV14 | many | TGTGCCAGCAGCCAAGAGCACAGGGAATCACCCCTCCACTTT | CASSQEHRESPLHF
TRBJ2-7 | - | TRBV7-8 | - | TGTGCCAGCAGCCAAGCTCAGGGATCATTTTACGAGCAGTACTTC | CASSQAQGSFYEQYF
TRBJ1-6 | TRBD1 | TRBV20-1 | many | TGCAGTGCTCCCGGACAGGACGTGTCACCCCTCCACTTT | CSAPGQDVSPLHF
TRBJ1-1 | - | TRBV19 | - | TGTGCCAGTTCCATAGGGGGTCTTCAAGGAGAAGCTTTCTTT | CASSIGGLQGEAFF
TRBJ1-1 | - | TRBV19 | many | TGTGCCAGTAGACCCGCGGGAACGGGCACTGAAGCTTTCTTT | CASRPAGTGTEAFF
TRBJ2-5 | - | TRBV7-9 | many | TGTGCCAGCAGCCTCGTAGGGGACCAAGAGACCCAGTACTTC | CASSLVGDQETQYF
TRBJ2-2 | TRBD1 | TRBV29-1 | - | TGCAGCCAAGGGACAGGGGGCGTGGCCGGGGAGCTGTTTTTT | CSQGTGGVAGELFF
TRBJ2-1 | - | TRBV7-2 | few | TGTGCCAGCAGTTCCCGTGGGGGTACCTACAATGAGCAGTTCTTC | CASSSRGGTYNEQFF
TRBJ1-6 | - | TRBV6-5 | - | TGTGCCAGCAGTTACTCGGGGATTAGCTCCTATAATTCACCCCTCCACTTT | CASSYSGISSYNSPLHF
TRBJ2-2 | TRBD2 | TRBV15 | many | TGTGCCACCAGCAGACTAGCGGAGGACACCGGGGAGCTGTTTTTT | CATSRLAEDTGELFF
TRBJ1-6 | - | TRBV15 | once | TGTGCCACCAGCAGCCTAGCGGGGGCGAAAAATTCACCCCTCCACTTT | CATSSLAGAKNSPLHF
TRBJ1-1 | TRBD1 | TRBV29-1 | once | TGCAGCGCCAGGCCCTGGGACAGATATGAAGCTTTCTTT | CSARPWDRYEAFF
TRBJ1-1 | - | TRBV19 | many | TGTGCCAGTAGTATAGTGGAGGTGGGGAACACTGAAGCTTTCTTT | CASSIVEVGNTEAFF
TRBJ2-3 | TRBD2 | TRBV7-2 | - | TGTGCCAGCAGCTTCGGCGGGGGGGCGGCAGATACGCAGTATTTT | CASSFGGGAADTQYF
TRBJ1-1 | - | TRBV19 | - | TGTGCCAGTAGTATCCGGGGGGAGAACACTGAAGCTTTCTTT | CASSIRGENTEAFF
TRBJ2-7 | TRBD1 | TRBV6-5 | many | TGTGCCAGCAGTGCAGGGACAGGGGTTTACGAGCAGTACTTC | CASSAGTGVYEQYF